This TCR beta chain is from a study of shared clonotypes between healthy human individuals. Study-level information: In total, the donors were two women and a few men aged 18 to 49.

V lost 4 bases, J lost 5 bases, and 9 bases lay in between. CDR1 is SGHAT and CDR2 is FQNNGV in the germline V gene. This CDR3 spans 13 amino acids. The naive CD8 population came from CD45RO-negative cells selected for CCR7, without terminally differentiated effector memory CD45RA+ cells. The table came from immunoSEQ multiplex PCR; TCRdb's copy has only in-frame clones and leaves some out. The data show 550,000 to 600,000 clones, with roughly 98% seen just once and 0.3% held by the top ten. The chain is built from TRBV11-2 and TRBJ2-1; no definite D call. The specimen sequenced was naive CD8+ T cells sorted from blood. This sequence originates from a man aged 25 to 45 in good health. CDR3 sequence: CASSSAAHNEQFF. The CDR3 DNA sequence: TGTGCCAGCAGCTCGGCGGCCCACAATGAGCAGTTCTTC.